The rows below give T cell receptor beta chains drawn from one sample of a study of T cell repertoires in cytomegalovirus infection. Antigen specificity for these receptors is unknown. MiXCR, run by TCRdb on the reads, gives a single entry per CDR3 protein. The repertoire holds some 940,000 distinct CDR3 sequences, with around 31% as singletons. The specimen comprised cultured CD8+ T cells from PBMCs, sampled from culture after CMV antigen stimulation. These receptors all come from a human donor in good health (CMV status not recorded). Some clones in this sample may be carry-over from other donors' samples. The CDR3 runs from the conserved cysteine through the conserved F or W. Fields, in order: J gene, clone size, D gene, V gene, CDR3 protein, CDR3 DNA. A D gene is named only where the DNA matches it firmly. The size field is filled for only some rows; it gives once, few, many or a size class.

>TRBJ2-1|NA|TRBD1|TRBV6-2/TRBV6-3
CASIPGQGASDEQFF
TGTGCCAGCATTCCCGGACAGGGGGCATCGGATGAGCAGTTCTTC
>TRBJ2-5|NA|TRBD2|TRBV12-3/TRBV12-4
CASNPGRAETQYF
TGTGCCAGCAACCCGGGGAGGGCTGAGACCCAGTACTTC
>TRBJ1-4|many|TRBD1|TRBV7-2
CASSFSTGYEKLFF
TGTGCCAGCAGCTTTTCGACAGGGTATGAAAAACTGTTTTTT
>TRBJ1-2|NA|NA|TRBV7-2
CASSFPGQGGEGGYTF
TGTGCCAGCAGCTTTCCCGGTCAGGGTGGAGAGGGTGGCTACACCTTC
>TRBJ1-2|few|NA|TRBV12-3/TRBV12-4
CASSFWAGPYGYTF
TGTGCCAGCAGTTTCTGGGCAGGACCCTATGGCTACACCTTC
>TRBJ2-2|many|NA|TRBV7-8
CASSLVGWTRRELFF
TGTGCCAGCAGCTTAGTGGGGTGGACGCGAAGGGAGCTGTTTTTT
>TRBJ1-5|few|NA|TRBV10-3
CAISELASNQPQHF
TGTGCCATCAGTGAGTTGGCCAGTAATCAGCCCCAGCATTTT
>TRBJ2-3|few|TRBD1|TRBV10-3
CAISDPGTGATDTQYF
TGTGCCATCAGTGATCCCGGGACAGGGGCCACAGATACGCAGTATTTT
>TRBJ2-7|many|NA|TRBV12-3/TRBV12-4
CASSLVPMEHSYEQYF
TGTGCCAGCAGTTTAGTCCCCATGGAACACTCCTACGAGCAGTACTTC
>TRBJ2-1|NA|NA|TRBV27
CASSQVWAPGSYNEQFF
TGTGCCAGCAGTCAAGTTTGGGCGCCGGGCTCCTACAATGAGCAGTTCTTC
>TRBJ1-3|NA|NA|TRBV7-9
CASRPQISGNTIYF
TGTGCCAGCAGACCGCAAATTTCTGGAAACACCATATATTTT
>TRBJ1-1|NA|TRBD1|TRBV12-3/TRBV12-4
CASSPGTGGAFF
TGTGCCAGCTCCCCCGGGACAGGGGGAGCTTTCTTT
>TRBJ1-2|many|NA|TRBV4-1
CASSQEGTVGYGYTF
TGCGCCAGCAGCCAAGAAGGCACCGTCGGCTATGGCTACACCTTC
>TRBJ2-3|NA|NA|TRBV4-1
CASSQDGGQVTDTQYF
TGCGCCAGCAGCCAAGATGGCGGGCAGGTCACAGATACGCAGTATTTT
>TRBJ2-5|NA|NA|TRBV4-3
CASSQDLRGVGETQYF
TGCGCCAGCAGCCAAGATCTGCGGGGCGTGGGGGAGACCCAGTACTTC
>TRBJ1-4|NA|TRBD1|TRBV7-9
CASSLVQGAGEKLFF
TGTGCCAGCAGCTTAGTGCAGGGGGCCGGTGAAAAACTGTTTTTT
>TRBJ1-1|few|NA|TRBV12-3/TRBV12-4
CASSFSPGGTEAFF
TGTGCCAGCAGTTTTTCCCCGGGGGGCACTGAAGCTTTCTTT
>TRBJ2-1|NA|NA|TRBV2
CASSEGGDSHNEQFF
TGTGCCAGCAGTGAAGGGGGGGATTCACACAATGAGCAGTTCTTC
>TRBJ2-2|NA|TRBD1|TRBV6-6
CASSDRGTTGELFF
TGTGCCAGCAGCGACAGGGGGACCACCGGGGAGCTGTTTTTT
>TRBJ2-1|few|TRBD2|TRBV12-3/TRBV12-4
CASSPGLAGGLDNEQFF
TGTGCCAGCAGTCCCGGACTAGCGGGGGGGCTGGACAATGAGCAGTTCTTC
>TRBJ1-5|NA|NA|TRBV6-6
CATVGGGKQPQHF
TGTGCCACTGTCGGGGGGGGCAAGCAGCCCCAGCATTTT
>TRBJ2-1|NA|NA|TRBV5-4
CASTIGGEQFF
TGTGCCAGCACCATTGGGGGGGAGCAGTTCTTC
>TRBJ2-6|NA|NA|TRBV4-3
CASSQLLDYSGANVLTF
TGCGCCAGCAGCCAACTCCTCGACTACTCTGGGGCCAACGTCCTGACTTTC
>TRBJ2-5|NA|NA|TRBV27
CASSYGTGLLETQYF
TGTGCCAGCAGTTACGGGACGGGGCTCCTGGAGACCCAGTACTTC
>TRBJ2-1|NA|NA|TRBV19
CASSIGANEQFF
TGTGCCAGTAGTATAGGAGCTAATGAGCAGTTCTTC
>TRBJ2-4|NA|TRBD2|TRBV6-1
CASSEAAGGRNIQYF
TGTGCCAGCAGTGAAGCTGCGGGGGGGCGAAACATTCAGTACTTC
>TRBJ1-5|NA|TRBD1|TRBV6-2/TRBV6-3
CASSSGQIKNF
TGTGCCAGCAGCTCGGGACAGATAAAGAATTTT
>TRBJ1-2|NA|NA|TRBV27
CASSPLGPGYGYTF
TGTGCCAGCAGTCCACTTGGCCCGGGCTATGGCTACACCTTC
>TRBJ1-2|NA|NA|TRBV5-5
CASSFSGLPEYGYTF
TGTGCCAGCAGCTTTAGTGGACTGCCTGAGTATGGCTACACCTTC
>TRBJ2-4|few|TRBD2|TRBV24-1
CATSDRTSGSNIQYF
TGTGCCACCAGTGATAGGACTAGCGGGTCCAACATTCAGTACTTC
>TRBJ2-1|NA|NA|TRBV6-2/TRBV6-3
CASILKGRHNEQFF
TGTGCCAGCATTCTCAAGGGCAGGCACAATGAGCAGTTCTTC
>TRBJ1-2|few|TRBD1|TRBV25-1
CASSAPQGGRYGYTF
TGTGCCAGCAGTGCCCCCCAGGGGGGGCGCTATGGCTACACCTTC
>TRBJ2-3|few|NA|TRBV7-6
CASSSIESAGTGAQYF
TGTGCCAGCAGCTCGATCGAATCTGCAGGAACAGGAGCGCAGTATTTT
>TRBJ2-6|NA|TRBD2|TRBV7-6
CAIGLAGWSGANVLTF
TGTGCTATTGGACTAGCGGGGTGGTCTGGGGCCAACGTCCTGACTTTC
>TRBJ2-3|few|NA|TRBV5-4
CASSLDPGGPSTDTQYF
TGTGCCAGCAGCTTGGATCCCGGGGGCCCTAGCACAGATACGCAGTATTTT
>TRBJ2-2|few|TRBD1|TRBV24-1
CATSDRTGDGELFF
TGTGCCACCAGTGACCGGACAGGGGACGGGGAGCTGTTTTTT
>TRBJ2-7|NA|TRBD1|TRBV7-9
CASSRDSEQYF
TGTGCCAGCAGCAGGGACAGCGAGCAGTACTTC
>TRBJ2-3|NA|NA|TRBV7-9
CASSLSEADTQYF
TGTGCCAGCAGCTTATCCGAGGCAGATACGCAGTATTTT
>TRBJ2-2|NA|NA|TRBV6-2/TRBV6-3
CASSYDGSTGELFF
TGTGCCAGCAGTTACGACGGTAGCACCGGGGAGCTGTTTTTT
>TRBJ1-6|NA|TRBD1|TRBV7-6
CASSKTGGSYNSPLHF
TGTGCCAGCAGCAAGACAGGGGGGAGTTATAATTCACCCCTCCACTTT
>TRBJ2-1|NA|NA|TRBV7-6
CASSLAPAAYNEQFF
TGTGCCAGCAGCTTAGCGCCGGCAGCATACAATGAGCAGTTCTTC
>TRBJ1-2|once|NA|TRBV19
CASSIEGNRDGYTF
TGTGCCAGTAGTATTGAGGGGAATCGTGATGGCTACACCTTC
>TRBJ2-2|NA|NA|TRBV4-3
CASSQESAYTGELFF
TGCGCCAGCAGCCAAGAATCCGCCTACACCGGGGAGCTGTTTTTT
>TRBJ2-7|many|NA|TRBV7-2
CASSLLGKSYEQYF
TGTGCCAGCAGCTTATTGGGTAAATCCTACGAGCAGTACTTC
>TRBJ2-7|NA|NA|TRBV19
CASSLGLGYEQYF
TGTGCTAGTAGTTTGGGGCTTGGATACGAGCAGTACTTC
>TRBJ1-1|many|NA|TRBV7-9
CASNFLNTEAFF
TGTGCCAGCAACTTCCTAAACACTGAAGCTTTCTTT
>TRBJ1-2|NA|TRBD1|TRBV27
CASSFLNTASAGGSLGYTF
TGTGCCAGCAGTTTCCTCAATACGGCCTCGGCAGGGGGCTCACTTGGCTACACCTTC
>TRBJ2-3|NA|TRBD2|TRBV19
CASSIGLAGESTDTQYF
TGTGCCAGTAGTATTGGACTAGCGGGGGAGAGCACAGATACGCAGTATTTT
>TRBJ1-1|NA|NA|TRBV20-1
CSARGRGQLNTEAFF
TGCAGTGCTAGAGGTCGTGGGCAATTGAACACTGAAGCTTTCTTT
>TRBJ1-1|few|NA|TRBV12-3/TRBV12-4
CASSFWDKNTEAFF
TGTGCCAGCAGTTTTTGGGACAAGAACACTGAAGCTTTCTTT
>TRBJ2-7|few|TRBD2|TRBV7-6
CASSSLTSGGLTYEQYF
TGTGCCAGCAGCTCGCTGACTAGCGGGGGGTTAACCTACGAGCAGTACTTC
>TRBJ2-1|few|NA|TRBV6-1
CASSEARRSSYNEQFF
TGTGCCAGCAGTGAAGCGAGGCGCAGCTCCTACAATGAGCAGTTCTTC
>TRBJ1-1|few|TRBD1|TRBV6-6
CASSYAPGQGSTEAFF
TGTGCCAGCAGTTACGCACCGGGACAGGGGTCCACTGAAGCTTTCTTT
>TRBJ2-1|NA|NA|TRBV6-4
CATPLAQHNEQFF
TGTGCCACTCCTCTAGCGCAGCACAATGAGCAGTTCTTC